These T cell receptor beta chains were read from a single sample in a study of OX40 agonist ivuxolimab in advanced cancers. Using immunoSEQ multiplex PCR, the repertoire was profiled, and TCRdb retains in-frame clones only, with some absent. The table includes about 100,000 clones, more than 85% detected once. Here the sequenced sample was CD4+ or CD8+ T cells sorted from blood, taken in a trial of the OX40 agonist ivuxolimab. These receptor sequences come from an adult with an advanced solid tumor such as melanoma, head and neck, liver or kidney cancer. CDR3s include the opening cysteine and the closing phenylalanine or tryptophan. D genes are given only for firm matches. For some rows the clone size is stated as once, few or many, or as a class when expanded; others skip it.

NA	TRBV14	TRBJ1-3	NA	TGTGCCAGCAGCTATTTGACCGGTTCCTCTGGAAACACCATATATTTT	CASSYLTGSSGNTIYF
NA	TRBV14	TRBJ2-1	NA	TGTGCCAGCAGCCAAGATCTAGGACTATACAATGAGCAGTTCTTC	CASSQDLGLYNEQFF
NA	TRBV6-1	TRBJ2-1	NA	TGTGCCAGCAGTGAAGAGCCTGTGGGTGGTGAGCAGTTCTTC	CASSEEPVGGEQFF
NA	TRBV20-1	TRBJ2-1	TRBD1	TGCACTACGACAGGGGCCAATGAGCAGTTCTTC	CTTTGANEQFF
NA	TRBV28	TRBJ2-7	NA	TGTGCCAGCAGTTTGGTCCCTAGGGAGCAGTACTTC	CASSLVPREQYF
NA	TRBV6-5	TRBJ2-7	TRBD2	TGTGCCAGCAGTCAGCTAGCGGGGCTGGGCGAGCAGTACTTC	CASSQLAGLGEQYF
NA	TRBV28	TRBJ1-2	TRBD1	TGTGCCAGCAGCTCCTCCGGGACAGGGGGCCGATATCTCCGCTACACCTTC	CASSSSGTGGRYLRYTF
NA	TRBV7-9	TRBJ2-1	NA	TGTGCCAGCAGCTTAGCTAGCGGAGGGGGCTACAATGAGCAGTTCTTC	CASSLASGGGYNEQFF
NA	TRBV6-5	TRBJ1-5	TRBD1	TGTGCCAGCAGTTCTGGGACAGGTAATCAGCCCCAGCATTTT	CASSSGTGNQPQHF
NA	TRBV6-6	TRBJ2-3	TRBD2	TGTGCCAGCACCTATGGGGGCGGGAGGGAGTATTTT	CASTYGGGREYF
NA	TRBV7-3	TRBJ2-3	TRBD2	TGTGCCAGCAGCCCCACCGGGACTAGCGGGGGCACAGATACGCAGTATTTT	CASSPTGTSGGTDTQYF
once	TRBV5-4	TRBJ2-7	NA	TGTGCCAGCAGCCTCCAGGGGGGATCCTCCTACGAGCAGTACTTC	CASSLQGGSSYEQYF
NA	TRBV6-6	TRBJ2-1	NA	TGTGCCAGCAGTTACTCGTCGGGAAATGAGCAGTTCTTC	CASSYSSGNEQFF
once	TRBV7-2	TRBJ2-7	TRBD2	TGTGCCAGCAGCCAGGGAGGCTGGGGGGGTGGGTACGAGCAGTACTTC	CASSQGGWGGGYEQYF
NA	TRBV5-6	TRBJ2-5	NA	TGTGCCAGCAGCCCGGTCTATGCTAGTCGGGCGGAGACCCAGTACTTC	CASSPVYASRAETQYF
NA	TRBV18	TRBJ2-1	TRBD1	TGTGCCAGCTCAGTGCTGACAGGGGGCTTTTACAATGAGCAGTTCTTC	CASSVLTGGFYNEQFF
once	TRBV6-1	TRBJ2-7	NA	TGTGCCAGCAGGACGGGGGACAAAACCTACGAGCAGTACTTC	CASRTGDKTYEQYF
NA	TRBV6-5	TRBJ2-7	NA	TGTGCCAGCAGTTATATCCAGGGAAACTACGAGCAGTACTTC	CASSYIQGNYEQYF
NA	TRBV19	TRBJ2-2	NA	TGTGCCAGTAGGAGTCAGGGAAGAACCGGGGAGCTGTTTTTT	CASRSQGRTGELFF
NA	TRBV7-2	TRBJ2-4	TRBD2	TGTGCCAGCAGCTTGACTAGCGGGAGGAGCAACATTCAGTACTTC	CASSLTSGRSNIQYF
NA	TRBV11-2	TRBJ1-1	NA	TGTGCCAGCGTACCATTCATAAAGGGACGAATCCAAACTTTCTTT	CASVPFIKGRIQTFF
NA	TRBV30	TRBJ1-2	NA	TGTGCCTGGAGTGCAGGGGAGGTGTCGGGCTACACCTTC	CAWSAGEVSGYTF
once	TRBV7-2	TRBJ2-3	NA	TGTGCCAGCAGCTATCCTCCGCGGGATACGCAGTATTTT	CASSYPPRDTQYF
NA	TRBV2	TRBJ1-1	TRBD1	TGTGCCAGCAGGGGGACAGGGCCACTAGGAGCTTTCTTT	CASRGTGPLGAFF
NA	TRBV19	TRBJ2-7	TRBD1	TGTGCCAGTAGTATGTATGGGGACAGCTACTACGAGCAGTACTTC	CASSMYGDSYYEQYF
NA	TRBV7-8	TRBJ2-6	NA	TGTGCCAGCAGACGCAGGGGAAGAACCGCCTCTGGGGCCAACGTCCTGACTTTC	CASRRRGRTASGANVLTF
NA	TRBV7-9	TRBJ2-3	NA	TGTGCCAGCAGCCGGACGGGCCCCACAGATACGCAGTATTTT	CASSRTGPTDTQYF
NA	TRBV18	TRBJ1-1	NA	TGTGCCAGCTCACCACCGAGGGCTATGAACACTGAAGCTTTCTTT	CASSPPRAMNTEAFF
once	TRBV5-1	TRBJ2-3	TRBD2	TGCGCCAGCAGCTTGGGACTAGCGGGAGTGGGCACAGATACGCAGTATTTT	CASSLGLAGVGTDTQYF
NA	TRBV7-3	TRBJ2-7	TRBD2	TGTGCCAGCAGCCCCCGCCCTCCAAGCGGGGAGGCGGGTTACGAGCAGTACTTC	CASSPRPPSGEAGYEQYF
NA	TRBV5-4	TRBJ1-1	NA	TGTGCCAGCAGCTTAAGAGGGAACACTGAAGCTTTCTTT	CASSLRGNTEAFF